The rows below give T cell receptor beta chains drawn from one sample of a study of brain T cells in children with intractable seizures. Method: immunoSEQ multiplex PCR; TCRdb's copy keeps in-frame clones and lacks some. The repertoire includes about 340,000 clones, about 94% of them detected once, and 5% to 7% sits in the top ten. Here the sequenced sample was peripheral blood, taken 4 to 6 months after surgery. These receptor sequences come from a boy under two years old with tuberous sclerosis and intractable seizures. The CDR3 runs from the conserved cysteine through the conserved F or W. Each record gives: J gene, clone size, V gene, D gene, CDR3 protein, CDR3 DNA. The D gene is left open where the match is weak. A clone size is listed for some rows: how often the clone was seen (once, few, many), or a class if it is expanded.

TRBJ2-5 | once | TRBV4-1 | . | CASSQTQETQYF | TGCGCCAGCAGCCAAACACAAGAGACCCAGTACTTC
TRBJ1-2 | . | TRBV27 | . | CASSLSKGGTGYTF | TGTGCCAGCAGTTTATCAAAGGGGGGGACTGGCTACACCTTC
TRBJ2-2 | . | TRBV24-1 | . | CATLALNTGELFF | TGTGCCACCTTGGCCCTGAACACCGGGGAGCTGTTTTTT
TRBJ2-1 | . | TRBV19 | TRBD2 | CASRLAAYNEQFF | TGTGCCAGTAGGCTAGCGGCCTACAATGAGCAGTTCTTC
TRBJ2-1 | . | TRBV5-4 | TRBD1 | CASSLDRGHEQFF | TGTGCCAGCAGCTTAGACAGGGGTCATGAGCAGTTCTTC
TRBJ2-3 | . | TRBV29-1 | TRBD2 | CSVQTSLSTDTQYF | TGCAGCGTTCAGACTAGCCTTAGCACAGATACGCAGTATTTT
TRBJ1-1 | . | TRBV19 | TRBD1 | CASTAGGTTEAFF | TGTGCCAGTACGGCAGGGGGGACCACTGAAGCTTTCTTT
TRBJ2-1 | . | TRBV11-1 | TRBD2 | CASSLTVAGWKQFF | TGTGCCAGCAGCTTAACCGTAGCGGGATGGAAGCAGTTCTTC
TRBJ2-1 | . | TRBV14 | . | CASSQEPRKVNNEQFF | TGTGCCAGCAGCCAAGAGCCGCGGAAGGTCAACAATGAGCAGTTCTTC
TRBJ1-1 | . | TRBV5-4 | . | CASSSRDREAFF | TGTGCCAGCAGCTCTAGGGATAGGGAAGCTTTCTTT
TRBJ2-5 | . | TRBV24-1 | TRBD1 | CATSPGGETQYF | TGTGCCACCAGTCCAGGGGGCGAGACCCAGTACTTC
TRBJ1-5 | once | TRBV10-1 | . | CANRHRNQPQHF | TGCGCCAACAGACATCGCAATCAGCCCCAGCATTTT
TRBJ2-7 | . | TRBV4-1 | . | CASSQESRTDYEQYF | TGCGCCAGCAGCCAAGAATCTCGGACAGATTACGAGCAGTACTTC
TRBJ1-5 | . | TRBV2 | . | CASSESTVSNQPQHF | TGTGCCAGCAGTGAATCCACGGTGAGCAATCAGCCCCAGCATTTT
TRBJ2-1 | . | TRBV7-2 | . | CASSLAGRGQFF | TGTGCCAGCAGCTTAGCGGGGCGGGGGCAGTTCTTC
TRBJ1-1 | . | TRBV6-5 | . | CASSPSTSNTEAFF | TGTGCCAGCAGTCCGAGCACCTCTAACACTGAAGCTTTCTTT
TRBJ2-1 | . | TRBV10-3 | TRBD2 | CAISESVLAGPYNEQFF | TGTGCCATCAGTGAGTCGGTACTAGCGGGGCCCTACAATGAGCAGTTCTTC
TRBJ2-7 | . | TRBV19 | . | CASSIDSSYEQYF | TGTGCCAGTAGTATCGATAGCTCCTACGAGCAGTACTTC
TRBJ2-5 | . | TRBV11-2 | TRBD2 | CASSLEWREQETQYF | TGTGCCAGCAGCTTAGAGTGGCGGGAGCAAGAGACCCAGTACTTC
TRBJ2-5 | . | TRBV10-2 | . | CASRQGLQETQYF | TGCGCCAGCAGACAGGGCCTCCAAGAGACCCAGTACTTC
TRBJ2-2 | few | TRBV19 | . | CASSGQYTGELFF | TGTGCCAGTAGCGGACAGTACACCGGGGAGCTGTTTTTT
TRBJ1-2 | . | TRBV3-1/TRBV3-2 | TRBD1 | CASSTTGHNGYTF | TGTGCCAGCAGCACGACAGGGCACAATGGCTACACCTTC
TRBJ1-2 | . | TRBV3-1/TRBV3-2 | TRBD1 | CASSQDSQGAHVGYTF | TGTGCCAGCAGCCAAGATTCACAGGGGGCGCATGTTGGCTACACCTTC
TRBJ2-3 | once | TRBV7-2 | TRBD2 | CASSPTSGRTDTQYF | TGTGCCAGCAGCCCAACTAGCGGGAGGACAGATACGCAGTATTTT
TRBJ2-7 | . | TRBV24-1 | . | CATSDWDFSEQYF | TGTGCCACCAGTGATTGGGACTTTAGCGAGCAGTACTTC
TRBJ1-2 | . | TRBV9 | . | CASSPAKGYGYTF | TGTGCCAGCAGCCCAGCCAAAGGGTATGGCTACACCTTC